The sample holds many counts of the clone carrying this T cell receptor beta chain. Its antigen is not known. CDR1 is SGHTA and CDR2 is FQGNSA in the germline V gene. Germline trimming cut 3 bases from V and 9 bases from J; bases unmatched to any gene: 8. The CDR3 totals 15 residues. Libraries of TCR beta came from quantitative 5'-RACE with molecular barcodes. A single record per CDR3 protein comes from TCRdb applying MiXCR to the 5' RACE reads. In the table there are more than 500,000 distinct CDR3 sequences, approximately 5.3% of which are singletons. This specimen comes from a study of CD8 T cells in ankylosing spondylitis. Study conclusions and caveats: Matched ankylosing spondylitis synovial fluid reportedly contained a significantly enriched population of disease-linked clones. Previous work reported some of these motif variants in the synovial fluid and blood of reactive arthritis. Disease-associated clones were CD8+ and fairly uncommon in peripheral blood. Several highly homologous variants made up a TCR beta motif, and this motif appeared characteristic of ankylosing spondylitis blood.

The specimen was blood, either unsorted or a sorted T cell fraction (not recorded which). The rearrangement uses TRBV7-2 and TRBJ1-6; the match to TRBD1 covers 7 bases. The receptor was derived from a male donor with ankylosing spondylitis. DNA for the CDR3: TGTGCCAGCAGCTTTGCCAGGGGGGACGGTTCACCCCTCCACTTT. Translation gives CASSFARGDGSPLHF.